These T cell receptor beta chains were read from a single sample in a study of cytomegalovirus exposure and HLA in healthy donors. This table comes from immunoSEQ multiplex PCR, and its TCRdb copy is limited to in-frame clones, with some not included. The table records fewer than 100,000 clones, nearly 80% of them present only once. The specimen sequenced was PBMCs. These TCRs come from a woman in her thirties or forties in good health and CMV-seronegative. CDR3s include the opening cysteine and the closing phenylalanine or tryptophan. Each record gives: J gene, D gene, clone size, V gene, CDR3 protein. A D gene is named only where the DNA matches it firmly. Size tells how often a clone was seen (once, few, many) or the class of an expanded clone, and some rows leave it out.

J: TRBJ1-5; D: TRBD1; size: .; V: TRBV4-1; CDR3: CASSQEGQGYLGNQPQHF
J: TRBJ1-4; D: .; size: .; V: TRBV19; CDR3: CASSMGGLYEKLFF
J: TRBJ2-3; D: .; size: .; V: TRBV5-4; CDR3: CASSLPGSRTDTQYF
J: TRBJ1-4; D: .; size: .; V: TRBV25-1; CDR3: CASSVGGNQGKLFF
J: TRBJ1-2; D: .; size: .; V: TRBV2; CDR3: CASSDSGHPGVDYTF
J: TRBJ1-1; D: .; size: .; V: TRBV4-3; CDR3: CASSSSRAFF
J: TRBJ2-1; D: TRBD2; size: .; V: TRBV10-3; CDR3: CAISEREGHEQFF
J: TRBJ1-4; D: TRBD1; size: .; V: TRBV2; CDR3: CASRRQGSSEKLFF
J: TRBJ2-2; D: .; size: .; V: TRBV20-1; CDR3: CSASLTGELFF
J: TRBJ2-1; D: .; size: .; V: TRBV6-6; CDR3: CASSYPSGSKDNEQFF
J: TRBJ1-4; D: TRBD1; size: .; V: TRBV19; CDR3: CASLHRGANEKLFF
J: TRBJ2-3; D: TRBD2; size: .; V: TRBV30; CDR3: CAWSPLAGGQDTQYF
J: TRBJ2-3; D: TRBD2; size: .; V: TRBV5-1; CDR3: CASSRMASGGVTDTQYF
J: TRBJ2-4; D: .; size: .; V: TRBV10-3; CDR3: CAISVDTLAKNIQYF
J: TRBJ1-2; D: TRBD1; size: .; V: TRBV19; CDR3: CASSTEGALGSYGYTF
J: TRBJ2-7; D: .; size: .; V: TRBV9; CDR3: CASSTRGGEQYF
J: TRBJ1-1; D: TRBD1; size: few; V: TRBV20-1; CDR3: CSANEQGEAFF
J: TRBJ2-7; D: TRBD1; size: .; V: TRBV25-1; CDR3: CASSATGGPYEQYF
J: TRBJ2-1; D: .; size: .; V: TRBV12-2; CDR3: CASHPSGGARNEQFF
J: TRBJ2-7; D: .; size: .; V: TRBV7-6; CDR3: CASSRGGYEQYF
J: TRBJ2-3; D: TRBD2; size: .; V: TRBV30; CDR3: CAGNQGTSFGFDTQYF
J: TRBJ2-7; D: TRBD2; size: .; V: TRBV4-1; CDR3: CASSQDRGTSSSYEQYF
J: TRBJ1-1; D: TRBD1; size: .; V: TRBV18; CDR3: CASSPTTDRGTEAFF
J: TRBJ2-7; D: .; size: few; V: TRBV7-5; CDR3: CVRSLAARTGPYEQYF
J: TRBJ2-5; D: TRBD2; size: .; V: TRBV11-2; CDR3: CASSLARTSAKETQYF
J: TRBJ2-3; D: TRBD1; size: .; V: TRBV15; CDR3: CATSRGSGTGIDTQYF
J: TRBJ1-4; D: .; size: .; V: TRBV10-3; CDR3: CAISSAGKNEKLFF
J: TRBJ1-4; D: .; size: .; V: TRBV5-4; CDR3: CASSLAGYGRLFF
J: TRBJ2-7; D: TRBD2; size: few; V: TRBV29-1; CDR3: CSVVGTSGRVPYEQYF
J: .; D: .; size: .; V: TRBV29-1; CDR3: CSVTPGALTPYEQYF
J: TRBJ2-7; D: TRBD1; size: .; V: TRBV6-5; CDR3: CATNPQGSYEQYF
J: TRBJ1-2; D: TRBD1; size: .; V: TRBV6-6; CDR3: CASLARDRGAYGYTF
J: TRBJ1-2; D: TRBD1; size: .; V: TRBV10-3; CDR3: CAIRTGLGYTF
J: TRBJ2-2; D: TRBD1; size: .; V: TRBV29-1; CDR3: CSVPRDRPNTGELFF
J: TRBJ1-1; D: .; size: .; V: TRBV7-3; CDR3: CASSPEGNTEAFF
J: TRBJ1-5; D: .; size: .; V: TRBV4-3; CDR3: CASSQVRGGSVGQPQHF
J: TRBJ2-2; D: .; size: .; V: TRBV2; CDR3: CASRNQGVRTGELFF
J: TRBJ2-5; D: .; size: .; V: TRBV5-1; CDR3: CASSLESVQETQYF
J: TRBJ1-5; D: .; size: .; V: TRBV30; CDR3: CAWSGGVGQPQHF
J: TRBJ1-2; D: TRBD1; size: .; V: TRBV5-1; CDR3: CASSLGPTGDPNGYTF
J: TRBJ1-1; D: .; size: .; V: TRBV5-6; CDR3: CASSLNRAWGTEAFF
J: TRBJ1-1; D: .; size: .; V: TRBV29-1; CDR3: CSVVGVGGYVVPEAFF
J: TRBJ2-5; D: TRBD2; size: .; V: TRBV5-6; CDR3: CASSYTSSGGYQETQYF
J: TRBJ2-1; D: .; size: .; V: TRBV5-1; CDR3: CASSLADETYNEQFF